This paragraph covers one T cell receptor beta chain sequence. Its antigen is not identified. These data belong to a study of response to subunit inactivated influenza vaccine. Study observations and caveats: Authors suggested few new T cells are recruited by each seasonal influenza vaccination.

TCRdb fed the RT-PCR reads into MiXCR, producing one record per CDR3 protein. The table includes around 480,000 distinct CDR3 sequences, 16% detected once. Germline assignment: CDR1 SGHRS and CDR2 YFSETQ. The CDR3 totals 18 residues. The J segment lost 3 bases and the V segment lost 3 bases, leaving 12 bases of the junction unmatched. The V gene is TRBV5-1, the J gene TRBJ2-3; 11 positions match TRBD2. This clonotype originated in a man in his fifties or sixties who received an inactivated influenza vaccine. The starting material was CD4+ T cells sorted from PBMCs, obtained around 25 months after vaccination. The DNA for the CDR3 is TGCGCCAGCAGCTCGACAACGACTAGCGGGACTCTAACAGATACGCAGTATTTT. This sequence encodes CASSSTTTSGTLTDTQYF.